A selection of T cell receptor beta chains follows, all from one sample in a study of T cell repertoires in cytomegalovirus infection. TCRdb itself ran the reads through MiXCR, one entry per CDR3 protein. This sample carries 84,000 or so distinct CDR3 sequences, about 44% of them seen once, and the ten largest clones take 80% to 95%. These receptors' antigens are unknown. The sequencing here drew on CD8+ T cells from cultured PBMCs, taken from culture after CMV antigen stimulation. Source of these receptors: a human donor in good health (CMV status not recorded). Some clones in this sample may be carry-over from other donors' samples. CDR3s include the opening cysteine and the closing phenylalanine or tryptophan. A D gene is named only where the DNA matches it firmly. Not all rows give a size; the values are once, few, many and, for expanded clones, a class.

V: TRBV6-1
size: -
J: TRBJ2-3
D: TRBD2
length: 15
CDR3: CASSEAGGGTDTQYF
DNA: TGTGCCAGCAGTGAAGCGGGGGGGGGCACAGATACGCAGTATTTT

V: TRBV4-1
size: -
J: TRBJ2-1
D: TRBD2
length: 16
CDR3: CASSQRLAGRYNEQFF
DNA: TGCGCCAGCAGCCAACGCCTAGCGGGCCGCTACAATGAGCAGTTCTTC

V: TRBV12-3/TRBV12-4
size: -
J: TRBJ2-1
D: TRBD1
length: 14
CDR3: CASSPGQGRHEQFF
DNA: TGTGCCAGCAGCCCGGGACAGGGAAGGCATGAGCAGTTCTTC

V: TRBV12-3/TRBV12-4
size: -
J: TRBJ2-7
D: -
length: 14
CDR3: CASSPLGGSYEQYF
DNA: TGTGCCAGCAGCCCCCTGGGTGGTTCCTACGAGCAGTACTTC

V: TRBV13
size: few
J: TRBJ1-2
D: -
length: 15
CDR3: CASSSGTDPPMSYTF
DNA: TGTGCCAGCAGCTCCGGGACGGACCCCCCTATGAGCTACACCTTC

V: TRBV7-9
size: -
J: TRBJ1-2
D: -
length: 15
CDR3: CASSFSGDLRYGYTF
DNA: TGTGCCAGCAGCTTCTCAGGGGATCTCCGGTATGGCTACACCTTC

V: TRBV7-9
size: -
J: TRBJ1-1
D: -
length: 15
CDR3: CASSLLAGRDTEAFF
DNA: TGTGCCAGCAGCCTCTTGGCAGGGAGGGACACTGAAGCTTTCTTT

V: TRBV24-1
size: -
J: TRBJ2-2
D: -
length: 13
CDR3: CATREENTGELFF
DNA: TGTGCCACCAGAGAGGAAAACACCGGGGAGCTGTTTTTT

V: TRBV12-3/TRBV12-4
size: -
J: TRBJ2-7
D: -
length: 14
CDR3: CASSLVGTPYEQYF
DNA: TGTGCCAGCAGTTTAGTTGGGACACCGTACGAGCAGTACTTC

V: TRBV20-1
size: -
J: TRBJ1-1
D: TRBD1
length: 15
CDR3: CSASASIDRGTEAFF
DNA: TGCAGTGCTAGCGCCAGTATTGACAGGGGCACTGAAGCTTTCTTT

V: TRBV19
size: few
J: TRBJ2-2
D: TRBD2
length: 16
CDR3: CASSMRLAGNTGELFF
DNA: TGTGCCAGTAGTATGCGCCTAGCGGGGAACACCGGGGAGCTGTTTTTT

V: TRBV24-1
size: -
J: TRBJ2-1
D: -
length: 14
CDR3: CATSDFGSQNEQFF
DNA: TGTGCCACCAGTGATTTTGGGAGCCAAAATGAGCAGTTCTTC

V: TRBV11-2
size: -
J: TRBJ2-1
D: -
length: 14
CDR3: CASSLGGRYNEQFF
DNA: TGTGCCAGCAGCTTAGGGGGGCGGTACAATGAGCAGTTCTTC

V: TRBV7-8
size: many
J: TRBJ2-1
D: TRBD2
length: 16
CDR3: CASSLKGLAGFNEQFF
DNA: TGTGCCAGCAGCTTAAAAGGGCTAGCGGGATTCAATGAGCAGTTCTTC

V: TRBV12-3/TRBV12-4
size: -
J: TRBJ1-2
D: -
length: 18
CDR3: CASSLSSGVSWERGGYTF
DNA: TGTGCCAGCAGTTTATCCTCGGGGGTGTCATGGGAACGTGGTGGCTACACCTTC

V: TRBV7-6
size: -
J: TRBJ1-2
D: -
length: 16
CDR3: CASHLGENTYLDGYTF
DNA: TGTGCCAGCCATCTAGGAGAAAACACGTATCTGGATGGCTACACCTTC

V: TRBV7-2
size: few
J: TRBJ2-1
D: -
length: 15
CDR3: CASSFGLLSYNEQFF
DNA: TGTGCCAGCAGCTTCGGACTCCTCTCCTACAATGAGCAGTTCTTC

V: TRBV12-3/TRBV12-4
size: -
J: TRBJ1-2
D: -
length: 14
CDR3: CASSLVGVPSGYTF
DNA: TGTGCCAGCAGTTTAGTTGGGGTCCCGAGTGGCTACACCTTC

V: TRBV7-2
size: -
J: TRBJ2-1
D: -
length: 15
CDR3: CASSPFGTPYNEQFF
DNA: TGTGCCAGCAGCCCTTTCGGGACACCTTACAATGAGCAGTTCTTC

V: TRBV6-1
size: -
J: TRBJ2-2
D: -
length: 17
CDR3: CASSDPLQETDTGELFF
DNA: TGTGCCAGCAGTGACCCCCTTCAAGAGACAGACACCGGGGAGCTGTTTTTT

V: TRBV7-2
size: -
J: TRBJ1-1
D: TRBD1
length: 18
CDR3: CASSLGLTGGRRNTEAFF
DNA: TGTGCCAGCAGCTTAGGACTGACAGGGGGTAGAAGAAACACTGAAGCTTTCTTT

V: TRBV7-9
size: once
J: TRBJ2-1
D: -
length: 13
CDR3: CATAGGAYNEQFF
DNA: TGTGCCACGGCTGGGGGCGCCTACAATGAGCAGTTCTTC

V: TRBV6-1
size: -
J: TRBJ2-3
D: -
length: 19
CDR3: CASSEASKLLAIGTDTQYF
DNA: TGTGCCAGCAGTGAAGCGTCCAAACTCCTAGCGATTGGCACAGATACGCAGTATTTT

V: TRBV4-1
size: -
J: TRBJ2-1
D: TRBD2
length: 15
CDR3: CASSPTGLAGNEQFF
DNA: TGTGCCAGCAGCCCAACGGGACTAGCGGGTAATGAGCAGTTCTTC

V: TRBV12-3/TRBV12-4
size: -
J: TRBJ1-2
D: -
length: 12
CDR3: CASSLDRDGYTF
DNA: TGTGCCAGCAGTTTAGACAGGGATGGCTACACCTTC

V: TRBV27
size: few
J: TRBJ2-2
D: -
length: 11
CDR3: CASSNTGELFF
DNA: TGTGCCAGCAGCAACACCGGGGAGCTGTTTTTT

V: TRBV2
size: -
J: TRBJ2-1
D: TRBD1
length: 20
CDR3: CASSSTSYQGTGGSYNEQFF
DNA: TGTGCCAGCAGCTCCACATCCTATCAGGGTACAGGGGGATCCTACAATGAGCAGTTCTTC

V: TRBV2
size: once
J: TRBJ2-1
D: TRBD2
length: 15
CDR3: CASTPGLAGGGEQFF
DNA: TGTGCCAGCACCCCGGGACTAGCGGGAGGAGGTGAGCAGTTCTTC

V: TRBV4-2
size: -
J: TRBJ2-7
D: -
length: 11
CDR3: CASRFKDEQYF
DNA: TGTGCCAGCAGATTCAAGGACGAGCAGTACTTC

V: TRBV7-9
size: -
J: TRBJ2-7
D: TRBD1
length: 16
CDR3: CASSSTGTGAGYEQYF
DNA: TGTGCCAGCAGCTCTACCGGGACAGGGGCCGGGTACGAGCAGTACTTC

V: TRBV4-1
size: -
J: TRBJ2-2
D: TRBD2
length: 17
CDR3: CASSRTLLAAGTGELFF
DNA: TGCGCCAGCAGCCGGACCTTACTAGCGGCCGGCACCGGGGAGCTGTTTTTT

V: TRBV12-3/TRBV12-4
size: -
J: TRBJ2-1
D: TRBD1
length: 15
CDR3: CASSSGTGNWNEQFF
DNA: TGTGCCAGCAGTTCCGGGACAGGGAATTGGAATGAGCAGTTCTTC

V: TRBV6-8
size: -
J: TRBJ1-1
D: -
length: 14
CDR3: CASSYGQMNTEAFF
DNA: TGTGCCAGCAGTTACGGGCAGATGAACACTGAAGCTTTCTTT